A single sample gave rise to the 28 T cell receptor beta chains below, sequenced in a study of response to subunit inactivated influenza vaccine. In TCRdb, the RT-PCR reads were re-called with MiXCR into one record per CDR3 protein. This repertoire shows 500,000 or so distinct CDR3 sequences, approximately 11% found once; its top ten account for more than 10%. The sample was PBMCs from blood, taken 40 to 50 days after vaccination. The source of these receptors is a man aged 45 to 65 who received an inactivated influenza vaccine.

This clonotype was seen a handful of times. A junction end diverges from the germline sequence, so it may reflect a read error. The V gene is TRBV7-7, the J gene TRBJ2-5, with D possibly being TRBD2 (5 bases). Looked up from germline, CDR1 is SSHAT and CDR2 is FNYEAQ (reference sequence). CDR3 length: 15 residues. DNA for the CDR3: TGTGCTAGCAGCTTAGGTCCGGGAAAGGGAGAGACCCAGTACTTC. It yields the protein CASSLGPGKGETQYF.

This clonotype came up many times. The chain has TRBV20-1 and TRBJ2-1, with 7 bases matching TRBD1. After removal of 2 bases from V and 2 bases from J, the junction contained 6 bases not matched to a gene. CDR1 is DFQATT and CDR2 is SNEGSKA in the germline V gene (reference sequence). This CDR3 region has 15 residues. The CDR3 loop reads CSARTLQGAYNEQFF. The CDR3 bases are TGCAGTGCTAGAACCCTGCAGGGGGCCTACAATGAGCAGTTCTTC.

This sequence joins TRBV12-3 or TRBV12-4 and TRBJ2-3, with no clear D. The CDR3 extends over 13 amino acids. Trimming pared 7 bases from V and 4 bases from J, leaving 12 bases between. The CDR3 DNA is TGTGCCAGCACGCTTGGGCTCCCAGATACGCAGTATTTT. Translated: CASTLGLPDTQYF.

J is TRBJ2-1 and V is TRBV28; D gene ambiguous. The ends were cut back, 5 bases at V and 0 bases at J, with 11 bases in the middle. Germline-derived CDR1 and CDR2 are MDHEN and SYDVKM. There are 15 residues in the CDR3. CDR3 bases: TGTGCCAGCAGTCTAAGACCAAGCTCCTACAATGAGCAGTTCTTC. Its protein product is CASSLRPSSYNEQFF.

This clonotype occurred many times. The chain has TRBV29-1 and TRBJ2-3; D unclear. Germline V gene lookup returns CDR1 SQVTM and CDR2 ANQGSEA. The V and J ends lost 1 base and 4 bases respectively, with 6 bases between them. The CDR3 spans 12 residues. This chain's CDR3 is CSVEGLSDTQYF. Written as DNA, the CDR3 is TGCAGCGTTGAAGGTCTTTCAGATACGCAGTATTTT.

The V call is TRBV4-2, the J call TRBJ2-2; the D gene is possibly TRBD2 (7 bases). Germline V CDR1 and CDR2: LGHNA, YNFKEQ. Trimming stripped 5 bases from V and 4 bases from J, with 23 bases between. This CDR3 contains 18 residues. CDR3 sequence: CASSSGWGGAIGTGELFF. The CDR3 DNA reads TGTGCCAGCAGCTCCGGATGGGGGGGGGCCATCGGCACCGGGGAGCTGTTTTTT.

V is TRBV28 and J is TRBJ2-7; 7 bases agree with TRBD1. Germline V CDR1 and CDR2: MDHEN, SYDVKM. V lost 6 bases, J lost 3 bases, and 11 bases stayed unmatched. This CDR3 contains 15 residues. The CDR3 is CASSTPRGSRYEQYF. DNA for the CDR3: TGTGCCAGCAGCACTCCCAGGGGGTCCCGCTACGAGCAGTACTTC.

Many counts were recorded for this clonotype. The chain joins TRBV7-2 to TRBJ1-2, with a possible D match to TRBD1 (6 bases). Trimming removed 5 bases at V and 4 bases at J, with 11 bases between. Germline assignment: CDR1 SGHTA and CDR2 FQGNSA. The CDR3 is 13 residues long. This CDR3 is CASSNRVSYGYTF. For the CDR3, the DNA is TGTGCCAGCAGCAACAGGGTTTCCTATGGCTACACCTTC. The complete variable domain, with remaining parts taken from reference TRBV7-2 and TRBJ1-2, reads GAGVSQSPSNKVTEKGKDVELRCDPISGHTALYWYRQSLGQGLEFLIYFQGNSAPDKSGLPSDRFSAERTGGSVSTLTIQRTQQEDSAVYLCASSNRVSYGYTFGSGTRLTVV.

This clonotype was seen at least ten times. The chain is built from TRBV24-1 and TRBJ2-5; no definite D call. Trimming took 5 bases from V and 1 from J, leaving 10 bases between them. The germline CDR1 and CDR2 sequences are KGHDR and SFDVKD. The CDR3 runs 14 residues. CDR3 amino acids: CATSVTGFQETQYF. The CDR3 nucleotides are TGTGCCACCAGTGTTACGGGTTTCCAAGAGACCCAGTACTTC.

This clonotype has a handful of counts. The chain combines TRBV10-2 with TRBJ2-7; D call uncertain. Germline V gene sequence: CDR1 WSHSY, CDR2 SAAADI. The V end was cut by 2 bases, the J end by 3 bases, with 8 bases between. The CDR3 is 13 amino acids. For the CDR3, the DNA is TGCGCCAGCAGTGAGGGGGTTCTCTACGAGCAGTACTTC. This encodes CASSEGVLYEQYF.

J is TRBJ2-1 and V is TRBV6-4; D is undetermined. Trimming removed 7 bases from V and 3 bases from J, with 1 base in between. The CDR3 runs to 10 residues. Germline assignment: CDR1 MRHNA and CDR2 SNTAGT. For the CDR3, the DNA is TGTGCCAGCATCTACAATGAGCAGTTCTTC. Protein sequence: CASIYNEQFF.

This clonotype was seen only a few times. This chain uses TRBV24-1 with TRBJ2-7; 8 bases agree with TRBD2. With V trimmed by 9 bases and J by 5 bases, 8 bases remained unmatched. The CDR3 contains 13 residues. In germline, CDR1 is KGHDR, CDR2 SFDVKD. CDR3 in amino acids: CATHGRGGDEQYF. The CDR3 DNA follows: TGTGCCACCCACGGACGGGGGGGCGACGAGCAGTACTTC.

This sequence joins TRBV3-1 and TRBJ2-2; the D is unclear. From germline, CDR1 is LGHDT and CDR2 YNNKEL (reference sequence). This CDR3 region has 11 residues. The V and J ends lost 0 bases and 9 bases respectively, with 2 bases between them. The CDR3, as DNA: TGTGCCAGCAGCCAAGATAGGGAGCTGTTTTTT. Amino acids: CASSQDRELFF.

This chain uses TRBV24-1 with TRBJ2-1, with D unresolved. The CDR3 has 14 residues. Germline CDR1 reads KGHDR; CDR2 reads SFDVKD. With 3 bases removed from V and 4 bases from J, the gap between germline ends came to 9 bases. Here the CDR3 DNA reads TGTGCCACCAGTGATGGTCGACGATACAATGAGCAGTTCTTC. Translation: CATSDGRRYNEQFF.

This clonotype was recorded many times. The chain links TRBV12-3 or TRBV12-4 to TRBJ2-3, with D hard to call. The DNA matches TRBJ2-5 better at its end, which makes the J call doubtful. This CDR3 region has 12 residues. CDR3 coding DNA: TGTGCCAGCAGTTTAGGAGGCGGGACCCAGTACTTC. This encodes CASSLGGGTQYF.

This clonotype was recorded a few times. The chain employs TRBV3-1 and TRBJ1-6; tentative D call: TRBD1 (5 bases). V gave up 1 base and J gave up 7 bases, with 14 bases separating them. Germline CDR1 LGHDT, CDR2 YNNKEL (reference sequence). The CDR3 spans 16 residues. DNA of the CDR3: TGTGCCAGCAGCCAAGGCGCCGTCGGGACCAATTCACCCCTCCACTTT. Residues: CASSQGAVGTNSPLHF.

The CDR3 here is CASSARPRIGADTQYF. CDR3 sequence (DNA): TGTGCCAGCAGCGCCAGGCCTAGAATAGGGGCAGATACGCAGTATTTT. The chain couples TRBV9 to TRBJ2-3; TRBD1 might be the D (5 bases). Looked up from germline, CDR1 is SGDLS and CDR2 is YYNGEE. The V and J ends lost 3 bases and 4 bases respectively, with 18 bases between them. This CDR3 contains 16 residues.

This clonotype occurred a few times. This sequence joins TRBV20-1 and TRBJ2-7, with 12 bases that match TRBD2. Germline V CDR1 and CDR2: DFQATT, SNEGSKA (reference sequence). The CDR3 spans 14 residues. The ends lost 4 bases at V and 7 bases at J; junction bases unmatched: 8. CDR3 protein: CSATLTSGGLEQYF. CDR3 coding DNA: TGCAGTGCTACCCTGACTAGCGGGGGCCTGGAGCAGTACTTC.

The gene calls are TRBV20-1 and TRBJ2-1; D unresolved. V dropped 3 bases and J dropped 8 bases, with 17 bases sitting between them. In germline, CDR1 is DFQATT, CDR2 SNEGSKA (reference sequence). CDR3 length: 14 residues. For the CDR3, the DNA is TGCAGTGCTAGTCGGGCTAGGTGGTCCCATGAGCAGTTCTTC. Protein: CSASRARWSHEQFF.

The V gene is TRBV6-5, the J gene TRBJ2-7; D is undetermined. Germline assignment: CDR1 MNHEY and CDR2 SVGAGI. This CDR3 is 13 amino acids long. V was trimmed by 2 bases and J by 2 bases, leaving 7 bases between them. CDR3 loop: CASSYKRTYEQYF. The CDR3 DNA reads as TGTGCCAGCAGTTACAAACGGACCTACGAGCAGTACTTC.

The chain's CDR3 is CASSSIGDSPYEQYF. CDR3 DNA sequence: TGTGCCAGCAGTTCCATCGGGGACTCCCCCTACGAGCAGTACTTC. This sequence joins TRBV28 and TRBJ2-7; tentatively, D is TRBD2 (6 bases). The germline V gene has CDR1 MDHEN and CDR2 SYDVKM. The CDR3 covers 15 residues. Trimming removed 4 bases from V and 2 bases from J, with 15 bases in between.

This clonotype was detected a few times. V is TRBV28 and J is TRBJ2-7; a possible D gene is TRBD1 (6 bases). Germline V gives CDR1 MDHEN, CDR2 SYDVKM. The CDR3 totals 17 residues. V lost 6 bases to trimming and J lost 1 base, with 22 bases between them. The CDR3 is CASSRDIGRLMSYEQYF. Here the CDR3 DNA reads TGTGCCAGCAGCCGGGACATTGGCCGACTGATGTCCTACGAGCAGTACTTC.

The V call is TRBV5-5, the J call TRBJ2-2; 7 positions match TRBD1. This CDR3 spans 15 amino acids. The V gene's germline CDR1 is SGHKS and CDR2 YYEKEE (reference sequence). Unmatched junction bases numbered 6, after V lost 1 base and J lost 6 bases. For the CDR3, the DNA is TGTGCCAGCAGCTTGTTGTTCCAGGGGGCCGGGGAGCTGTTTTTT. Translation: CASSLLFQGAGELFF.

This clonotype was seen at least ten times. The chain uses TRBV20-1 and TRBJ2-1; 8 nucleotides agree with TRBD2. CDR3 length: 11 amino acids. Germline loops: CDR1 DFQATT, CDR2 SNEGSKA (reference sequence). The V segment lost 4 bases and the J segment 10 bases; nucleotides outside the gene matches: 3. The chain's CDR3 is CSANSGTEQFF. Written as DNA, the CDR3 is TGCAGTGCTAATAGCGGGACGGAGCAGTTCTTC.

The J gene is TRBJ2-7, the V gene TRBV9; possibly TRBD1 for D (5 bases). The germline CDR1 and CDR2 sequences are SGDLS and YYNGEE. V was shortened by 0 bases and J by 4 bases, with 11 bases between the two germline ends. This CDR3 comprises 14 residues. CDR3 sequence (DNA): TGTGCCAGCAGCGTAGGGGTAGGGGAATACGAGCAGTACTTC. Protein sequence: CASSVGVGEYEQYF.

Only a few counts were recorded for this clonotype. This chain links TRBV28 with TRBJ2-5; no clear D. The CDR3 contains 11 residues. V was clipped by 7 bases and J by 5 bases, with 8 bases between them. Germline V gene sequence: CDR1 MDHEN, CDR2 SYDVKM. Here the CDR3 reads CASKSWETQYF. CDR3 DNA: TGTGCCAGCAAATCCTGGGAGACCCAGTACTTC. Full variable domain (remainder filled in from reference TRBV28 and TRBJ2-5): DVKVTQSSRYLVKRTGEKVFLECVQDMDHENMFWYRQDPGLGLRLIYFSYDVKMKEKGDIPEGYSVSREKKERFSLILESASTNQTSMYLCASKSWETQYFGPGTRLLVL.

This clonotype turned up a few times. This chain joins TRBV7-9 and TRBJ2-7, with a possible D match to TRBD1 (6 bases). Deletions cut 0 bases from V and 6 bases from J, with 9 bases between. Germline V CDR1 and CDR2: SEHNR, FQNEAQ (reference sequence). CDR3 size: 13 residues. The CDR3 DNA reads TGTGCCAGCAGCTTAGCGCCAGGGGTCGAGCAGTACTTC. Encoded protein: CASSLAPGVEQYF. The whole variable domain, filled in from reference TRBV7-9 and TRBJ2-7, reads DTGVSQNPRHKITKRGQNVTFRCDPISEHNRLYWYRQTLGQGPEFLTYFQNEAQLEKSRLLSDRFSAERPKGSFSTLEIQRTEQGDSAMYLCASSLAPGVEQYFGPGTRLTVT.

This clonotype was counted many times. The CDR3 nucleotides read TGCAGTGCTAGGGGACCCAGCACAGATACGCAGTATTTT. Translating it yields CSARGPSTDTQYF. The chain employs TRBV20-1 and TRBJ2-3; D may correspond to TRBD1 or TRBD2 (5 bases each). V was clipped by 3 bases and J by 0 bases, with 7 bases between them. The CDR3 totals 13 residues. The germline V gene encodes CDR1 DFQATT and CDR2 SNEGSKA (reference sequence).